A single sample gave rise to the 29 T cell receptor beta chains below, sequenced in a study of shared clonotypes between healthy human individuals. Profiled with immunoSEQ multiplex PCR; TCRdb holds only in-frame clones, not every one. The sample lists roughly 500,000 clones; 76% were seen once. Material for sequencing was PBMCs. The receptors were gathered from a woman aged 40 to 55 in good health. Some clones in this sample may be carry-over from other donors' samples.

This clone appeared a few times. V and J are TRBV28 and TRBJ1-4; the D gene is possibly TRBD1 (5 bases). CDR3 length: 15 amino acids. V was trimmed by 5 bases and J by 8 bases, leaving 18 bases between them. Germline V gives CDR1 MDHEN, CDR2 SYDVKM. The CDR3 nucleotides read TGTGCCAGCAGTGGGTCCGGCAGGGTGGAGGAAAAACTGTTTTTT. Translating it yields CASSGSGRVEEKLFF.

The chain uses TRBV7-2 and TRBJ2-7; D gene unclear. Trimming took 3 bases from V and 2 from J, leaving 14 bases between them. Germline V gives CDR1 SGHTA, CDR2 FQGNSA. CDR3 length: 15 residues. The DNA for the CDR3 is TGTGCCAGCAGCTTGGTTGGGGTTAAGGCCTACGAGCAGTACTTC. It is translated as CASSLVGVKAYEQYF. Supplemented by reference TRBV7-2 and TRBJ2-7, the full variable domain reads GAGVSQSPSNKVTEKGKDVELRCDPISGHTALYWYRQSLGQGLEFLIYFQGNSAPDKSGLPSDRFSAERTGGSVSTLTIQRTQQEDSAVYLCASSLVGVKAYEQYFGPGTRLTVT.

A word on this clone: At the DNA level, this CDR3 is encoded by other sequences in the same sample as well. This chain connects TRBV10-3 to TRBJ1-5; no clear D gene. In germline, CDR1 is ENHRY, CDR2 SYGVKD. The V and J ends lost 0 bases and 2 bases respectively, with 5 bases between them. This CDR3 is built from 14 residues. CDR3 in amino acids: CAISESGGNQPQHF. The CDR3 DNA sequence: TGTGCCATCAGTGAGTCGGGAGGCAATCAGCCCCAGCATTTT.

This clone was picked up one time. The CDR3 is CASSSPRRALPQHF. DNA for the CDR3: TGTGCCAGCAGTTCCCCTCGTCGGGCATTGCCCCAGCATTTT. The V and J genes are TRBV28 and TRBJ1-5; no reliable D call. CDR1 and CDR2 from the germline V gene are MDHEN and SYDVKM. CDR3 size: 14 residues. The germline V and J ends were trimmed by 4 bases and 9 bases, with 16 bases remaining between them.

This chain joins TRBV28 and TRBJ1-2; tentative D call: TRBD1 (5 bases). The CDR3 loop spans 17 amino acids. The germline V gene has CDR1 MDHEN and CDR2 SYDVKM. Trimming took off 0 bases at V and 5 bases at J, with 19 bases between the two ends. The CDR3, as DNA: TGTGCCAGCAGTTTATGGGCAGGGTCGGACCTGGGGTATGGCTACACCTTC. Its translation: CASSLWAGSDLGYGYTF.

V gene TRBV27 combines with J gene TRBJ2-1; the match to TRBD2 covers 8 bases. J gave up 3 bases and V 7 bases, and 8 bases lay outside the gene matches. CDR3 length: 15 amino acids. The germline V gene has CDR1 MNHEY and CDR2 SMNVEV (reference sequence). The CDR3 nucleotides are TGTGCCAGCACCCCTTACGGGAGGGTCTACAATGAGCAGTTCTTC. Translating gives CASTPYGRVYNEQFF.

The chain uses TRBV5-4 and TRBJ1-2; D is ambiguous. Deletions cut 2 bases from V and 2 bases from J, with 10 bases between. The CDR3 loop spans 14 amino acids. Germline CDR1 reads SGHNT; CDR2 reads YYREEE (reference sequence). CDR3 protein: CASSFHGSNYGYTF. Written as DNA, the CDR3 is TGTGCCAGCAGCTTTCACGGGTCCAACTATGGCTACACCTTC.

V is TRBV27 and J is TRBJ2-3; 7 positions agree with TRBD1. Trimming removed 6 bases from V and 3 bases from J; junction bases left unmatched: 9. This CDR3 is built from 15 residues. Germline values: CDR1 MNHEY, CDR2 SMNVEV (reference sequence). The CDR3 DNA is TGTGCCAGCAGGGGACAGACTCCATTGACAGATACGCAGTATTTT. This sequence encodes CASRGQTPLTDTQYF.

As concerns this clone: A far larger clone is off by one base, so a read error is likely. Other DNA sequences in this specimen translate into the identical CDR3. The rearrangement joins TRBV11-2 to TRBJ2-5; 7 bases match TRBD1. V lost 5 bases to trimming and J lost 2 bases; unmatched junction nucleotides: 8. Germline-derived CDR1 and CDR2 are SGHAT and FQNNGV. The CDR3 is 15 amino acids. Written as DNA, the CDR3 is TGTGCCAGCAGCCTAGCCGGGACAGCTCAAGAGACCCAGTACTTC. Translation: CASSLAGTAQETQYF.

This rearrangement joins TRBV2 to TRBJ2-7, with 10 nucleotides matching TRBD1. The V gene end was trimmed by 9 bases and the J gene end by 4 bases; junction bases not matched to a gene: 6. This CDR3 is built from 13 residues. Per the germline V gene, CDR1 is SNHLY and CDR2 is FYNNEI. CDR3 nucleotides: TGTGCCAGAGGGACAGGGGAAGTTTACGAGCAGTACTTC. This translates into CARGTGEVYEQYF. Combining the CDR3 with reference TRBV2 and TRBJ2-7 gives the whole variable domain EPEVTQTPSHQVTQMGQEVILRCVPISNHLYFYWYRQILGQKVEFLVSFYNNEISEKSEIFDDQFSVERPDGSNFTLKIRSTKLEDSAMYFCARGTGEVYEQYFGPGTRLTVT.

The V and J genes are TRBV10-3 and TRBJ1-4; D call uncertain. V was trimmed by 1 base and J by 8 bases, leaving 14 bases between them. Germline V gene sequence: CDR1 ENHRY, CDR2 SYGVKD. CDR3 length: 15 residues. The CDR3 region has the DNA TGTGCCATCAGTGAGTTAGGAGTTATCGGAGAAAAACTGTTTTTT. This sequence encodes CAISELGVIGEKLFF.

The sample holds many counts of this clone. The germline gene is not matched at one end of the junction; a read error may be the cause. V and J are TRBV29-1 and TRBJ2-1, with 9 bases that match TRBD1. CDR1 and CDR2 (germline): SQVTM, ANQGSEA. This CDR3 spans 14 amino acids. DNA for the CDR3: TGCAGCGTGGAAGGGCGACAGGGGGGCAATGAGCAGTTCTTC. This codes for CSVEGRQGGNEQFF.

This rearrangement joins TRBV2 to TRBJ1-5; D may be TRBD1 (5 bases). Germline V gene sequence: CDR1 SNHLY, CDR2 FYNNEI. The CDR3 consists of 13 residues. V lost 5 bases to trimming and J lost 9 bases, with 14 bases between them. DNA of the CDR3: TGTGCCAGCAGTTTGGGGGGGAGGTCGCCCCAGCATTTT. It encodes CASSLGGRSPQHF.

The rearrangement links TRBV7-2 to TRBJ2-3; TRBD2 is a possible D gene (5 bases). Germline V gene lookup returns CDR1 SGHTA and CDR2 FQGNSA. The CDR3 has 15 residues. Trimming shortened V by 5 bases and J by 5 bases, and 17 bases separated the two germline ends. The CDR3: CASSAHPSGIDTQYF. For the CDR3, the DNA is TGTGCCAGCAGCGCCCACCCCTCGGGGATAGATACGCAGTATTTT. Looking up the rest from reference TRBV7-2 and TRBJ2-3 gives the full variable domain: GAGVSQSPSNKVTEKGKDVELRCDPISGHTALYWYRQSLGQGLEFLIYFQGNSAPDKSGLPSDRFSAERTGGSVSTLTIQRTQQEDSAVYLCASSAHPSGIDTQYFGPGTRLTVL.

The chain joins TRBV21-1 to TRBJ2-2. TRBV21-1 is termed a pseudogene. CDR3 length: 15 residues. The CDR3 spells CASSKAGYFTGELFF. As DNA, the CDR3 is TGTGCCAGCAGCAAAGCGGGATATTTCACCGGGGAGCTGTTTTTT.

This sequence joins TRBV6-5 and TRBJ2-5; D might be TRBD1 (5 bases). This CDR3 spans 13 amino acids. The germline V gene encodes CDR1 MNHEY and CDR2 SVGAGI. The V gene lost 7 bases and the J gene lost 1 base, with 10 bases spanning the gap. CDR3 coding DNA: TGTGCCAGCAAAATAGGGGCCCAAGAGACCCAGTACTTC. Encoded protein: CASKIGAQETQYF.

CDR3 in amino acids: CASSLITGGEDEQFF. For the CDR3, the DNA is TGTGCCAGCAGCTTAATCACAGGGGGCGAGGATGAGCAGTTCTTC. This rearrangement joins TRBV11-2 to TRBJ2-1, with 9 bases matching TRBD1. The CDR3 is made up of 15 amino acids. V dropped 2 bases and J dropped 8; count of bases not matched to a gene: 7. CDR1 is SGHAT and CDR2 is FQNNGV in the germline V gene.

This chain joins TRBV5-3 and TRBJ2-5; 12 bases are a match to TRBD1. TRBV5-3 is given ORF status, its function remaining uncertain. J lost 5 bases, V lost 1 base, and 12 bases had no gene match. This CDR3 spans 18 amino acids. The CDR3, as DNA: TGTGCCAGAAGCTTGCCCCGGGACAGGGGGCTTCCGCACGAGACCCAGTACTTC. It is translated as CARSLPRDRGLPHETQYF.

The gene calls are TRBV19 and TRBJ2-2, with 8 bases aligning to TRBD1. The length of the CDR3 is 15 residues. Germline V gives CDR1 LNHDA, CDR2 SQIVND (reference sequence). Unmatched junction bases numbered 9, after V lost 7 bases and J lost 5 bases. Here the CDR3 reads CASTLDRGGTGELFF. DNA for the CDR3: TGTGCCAGTACCCTAGACAGGGGAGGAACCGGGGAGCTGTTTTTT.

The V call is TRBV29-1, the J call TRBJ2-5, with D unresolved. The germline gives CDR1 SQVTM, CDR2 ANQGSEA. The length of the CDR3 is 13 residues. V gave up 3 bases and J gave up 4 bases, with 12 bases separating them. The CDR3 reads CSVEDMNGETQYF. CDR3 nucleotide sequence: TGCAGCGTTGAGGATATGAACGGAGAGACCCAGTACTTC. The complete variable domain, with remaining parts taken from reference TRBV29-1 and TRBJ2-5, reads SAVISQKPSRDICQRGTSLTIQCQVDSQVTMMFWYRQQPGQSLTLIATANQGSEATYESGFVIDKFPISRPNLTFSTLTVSNMSPEDSSIYLCSVEDMNGETQYFGPGTRLLVL.

The rearrangement links TRBV2 to TRBJ1-3; D is unclear. The CDR3 is made up of 15 amino acids. V dropped 6 bases and J dropped 0 bases, with 12 bases sitting between them. CDR1 SNHLY and CDR2 FYNNEI come from the germline V gene. The chain's CDR3 is CASRTGPSSGNTIYF. The DNA of the CDR3 is TGTGCCAGCAGGACCGGGCCAAGCTCTGGAAACACCATATATTTT. Full variable domain (outside the CDR3, taken from reference TRBV2 and TRBJ1-3): EPEVTQTPSHQVTQMGQEVILRCVPISNHLYFYWYRQILGQKVEFLVSFYNNEISEKSEIFDDQFSVERPDGSNFTLKIRSTKLEDSAMYFCASRTGPSSGNTIYFGEGSWLTVV.

The chain uses TRBV28 and TRBJ1-5; D gene uncertain. Between the trimmed V and J ends, which lost 6 bases and 6 bases, there was a span of 21 bases. Germline V lookup: CDR1 MDHEN, CDR2 SYDVKM. There are 16 residues in the CDR3. CDR3 amino acids: CASSLSPPLWFQPQHF. For the CDR3, the DNA is TGTGCCAGCAGCCTATCCCCCCCGTTATGGTTTCAGCCCCAGCATTTT.

The chain recombines TRBV11-2 with TRBJ1-4, with D hard to call. Trimming left V 4 bases short and J 5 bases short, with 20 bases between. This CDR3 contains 17 residues. The germline gives CDR1 SGHAT, CDR2 FQNNGV. The CDR3 DNA is TGTGCCAGCAGCTCACCCCCCCGTCCCCGGTGGAATGAAAAACTGTTTTTT. Amino acids: CASSSPPRPRWNEKLFF.

This chain connects TRBV28 to TRBJ2-1; D ambiguous. The CDR3 spans 16 residues. From germline, CDR1 is MDHEN and CDR2 SYDVKM. V gave up 4 bases and J gave up 5 bases, with 18 bases separating them. CDR3 loop: CASSSLGPTRHNEQFF. The CDR3 region has the DNA TGTGCCAGCAGTTCTCTCGGGCCGACCCGTCACAATGAGCAGTTCTTC.

Concerning this clone itself: This sample includes further DNA sequences coding for the same CDR3. This chain connects TRBV6-1 to TRBJ2-5; D could derive from TRBD1 or TRBD2 (5 bases each). The V end lost 2 bases, the J end lost 8 bases, and 18 bases lay between the germline ends. Looked up from germline, CDR1 is MNHNS and CDR2 is SASEGT. CDR3 length equals 15 residues. CDR3 DNA: TGTGCCAGCAGTGAACTACGTGGGGGTCCGGGTACCCAGTACTTC. It is translated as CASSELRGGPGTQYF.

Remarks on this clone: A much bigger clone sits one base away, suggesting this may be a read error. The chain has TRBV2 and TRBJ2-5, with TRBD2 identical over 8 bases. CDR1 is SNHLY, CDR2 FYNNEI, per germline. The CDR3 spans 17 residues. The ends lost 4 bases at V and 1 base at J; junction bases unmatched: 11. The CDR3 is CASSGWGPAGAQETQYF. CDR3 sequence (DNA): TGTGCCAGCAGTGGATGGGGGCCAGCGGGAGCCCAAGAGACCCAGTACTTC. The entire variable domain, with the rest obtained from reference TRBV2 and TRBJ2-5, is as follows: EPEVTQTPSHQVTQMGQEVILRCVPISNHLYFYWYRQILGQKVEFLVSFYNNEISEKSEIFDDQFSVERPDGSNFTLKIRSTKLEDSAMYFCASSGWGPAGAQETQYFGPGTRLLVL.

The rearrangement uses TRBV6-4 and TRBJ2-7; TRBD1 might be the D (5 bases). The CDR3 covers 13 residues. Trimming stripped 5 bases from V and 6 bases from J, with 14 bases between. Germline V lookup: CDR1 MRHNA, CDR2 SNTAGT. The DNA of the CDR3 is TGTGCCAGCAGTTCGGACAACTGGGGCGAGCAGTACTTC. Residues: CASSSDNWGEQYF.

This clone was detected many times. This chain connects TRBV7-2 to TRBJ1-2; 8 bases are a match to TRBD1. The germline V gene has CDR1 SGHTA and CDR2 FQGNSA. The CDR3 loop spans 15 amino acids. V lost 5 bases to trimming and J lost 4 bases; unmatched junction nucleotides: 9. In DNA, the CDR3 is TGTGCCAGCAGCCTCCAGGACAGGGCGCCCTATGGCTACACCTTC. Translated: CASSLQDRAPYGYTF.

The chain is built from TRBV28 and TRBJ2-1, with D possibly being TRBD2 (5 bases). Germline-derived CDR1 and CDR2 are MDHEN and SYDVKM. The CDR3 totals 13 residues. Between the trimmed V and J ends, which lost 7 bases and 8 bases, there was a span of 15 bases. The CDR3 protein is CASIPNSAHEQFF. In DNA, the CDR3 is TGTGCCAGCATCCCAAATAGCGCCCATGAGCAGTTCTTC.